This T cell receptor beta chain is drawn from a study of blood T cell repertoires in COVID-19 (TCRdb year 2020). About the study as a whole: Samples covering the acute and convalescent phases of COVID-19 were provided by collaborators in the United States, Italy and Spain. The material from the prospective study consisted of cDNA or gDNA derived from T cells, B-cell-depleted T cells, or PBMCs. The dataset comprised deeply sampled blood TCRbeta repertoires from subjects exposed to, actively infected with, or recovered from COVID-19. The repertoires were released in a freely available public database intended as a resource for research on the immune response to SARS-CoV-2. Samples came from the ongoing ImmuneRACE study (first 160 participants) plus 1,254 subjects from 6 global collaborators. The sample metadata nearly always contained a de-identified subject ID, COVID-19 status, age in years and sex. Where available, HLA class I and class II types were taken from metadata supplied by the sample provider and were not determined by assay-based typing.

The immunoSEQ Assay, a bias-controlled multiplex PCR, was used to amplify TCRbeta CDR3 regions from genomic DNA. As for the original processing: The number of nucleated cells in each sample was estimated from the amplification of reference gene primers within the assay. To quantify the absolute abundance of each unique TCRbeta CDR3 rearrangement, sequence reads were collapsed and filtered. For each sample, productive Simpson clonality was calculated as the square root of Simpson's diversity index over productive rearrangements. TCRdb limited this immuneACCESS table to in-frame rearrangements with V and J called. A share of clones is missing; checked studies link under half to unresolved V genes, and the rest is unexplained. The DNA was the basis for D and trimming; V, J and clone size are from that table. For this sample there are under 500,000 clones; 80% to 90% appear just once. In total, the top ten clones hold roughly 1.1% of the sample.

Enrolling through a virtual design, the prospective study's participants ranged in age from roughly 18 to 89 years and lived across some 22 United States geographic areas. In the prospective study, cohorts were assigned on the basis of participant-reported clinical history obtained from a screening survey and a study questionnaire. ImmuneRACE Cohort 3 recovered participants were defined by two consecutive negative NP/OP PCR tests, healthcare professional clearance, or symptom resolution. Mobile phlebotomists in the prospective study collected whole blood, serum and a nasopharyngeal or oropharyngeal swab from every participant. Additional blood draws and questionnaires over an approximately 2-month period could optionally be provided by prospective study participants. Before DNA extraction, prospective study blood samples were shipped either frozen or at room temperature. With respect to this clone: Its recognized antigen is unknown. Nothing much larger sits one base from this clone, and base qualities are not available.

The research as a whole found: The quantity of clinical and demographic metadata differed by source and by participant and was supplied without curation.

Including the terminal cysteine and phenylalanine, the CDR3 comprises 14 residues. Only the CDR3 DNA is retained, 42 bases long and in frame from the first base. The germline V gene (reference sequence) supplies CDR1 SEHNR and CDR2 FQNEAQ. Relative to germline, V is missing 5 bases and J is missing 3 bases, with 5 bases of the junction outside any gene match. The chain is made from TRBV7-9 and TRBJ1-2, and 8 junctional nucleotides match TRBD1. Input material: PBMCs or T cells enriched from blood (not recorded which). This sequence originates from a man aged 25 to 40 who had recovered from COVID-19. The DNA is TGTGCCAGCAGCCTGGGACAGGTAGACTATGGCTACACCTTC. Protein translation: CASSLGQVDYGYTF.